Following are 5 T cell receptor beta chains from one sample sequenced in a study of tumor-infiltrating lymphocytes in primary liver carcinoma. The investigators made TCR beta cDNA from around 530 ng total RNA, using a constant-region primer. Three nested multiplex PCR rounds, a slightly modified ARM-PCR method, built the TCR beta libraries. Use of TRBV1-TRBV30 forward primers with a C-beta reverse primer characterized the first two PCR rounds, which lasted 10 cycles each. TCRdb fed the multiplex PCR reads into MiXCR, producing one record per CDR3 protein. The top ten clones hold around 30% of a sample with approximately 92,000 distinct CDR3 sequences, approximately 72% of them seen once. Unsorted bulk tissue (roughly 19-31 mg) underwent RNA and DNA co-extraction. Specimen: tumor-adjacent normal liver tissue. These receptors were taken from a man aged 35-49 years with primary liver carcinoma and hepatitis B virus infection.

On this clonotype itself: Since a much larger clone is just one base distant, this may be a read error. This CDR3 fails to terminate in the conserved phenylalanine or tryptophan, so it likely reflects a read error. The V and J genes are TRBV6-6 and TRBJ2-5; D is uncertain. CDR1 is MNHNY, CDR2 SVGAGI, per germline (reference sequence). The CDR3 runs to 12 residues. Trimming cost V 8 bases and J 5 bases, with 12 bases left between them. Here the CDR3 DNA reads TGTGCCAGCTCGGAAGCTTATGAGACCCAGTACCTC. It specifies CASSEAYETQYL.

This clonotype was observed a handful of times. With a much larger clone just one base away, this may be a read error. The chain joins TRBV6-6 to TRBJ2-7, with 9 bases identical to TRBD1. The CDR3 is 15 residues long. Germline CDR1 and CDR2: MNHNY and SVGAGI (reference sequence). In nucleotides, the CDR3 is TGTGCCTGCAGTTCCGGGACAGGGCCTAGCTACGAGCAGTACTTC. Protein product: CACSSGTGPSYEQYF.

This chain uses TRBV5-8 with TRBJ2-1, with D perhaps matching TRBD1 (5 bases). CDR3 length: 16 amino acids. Germline CDR1 is SGHTS and CDR2 is YDEGEE. Trimming shortened V by 4 bases and J by 2 bases, and 16 bases separated the two germline ends. For the CDR3, the DNA is TGTGCCAGCAGCCTCGGACACTTTGGGGCCTACAATGAGCAGTTCTTC. Protein: CASSLGHFGAYNEQFF. Full variable domain (remainder filled in from reference TRBV5-8 and TRBJ2-1): EAGVTQSPTHLIKTRGQQATLRCSPISGHTSVYWYQQALGLGLQFLLWYDEGEERNRGNFPPRFSGRQFPNYSSELNVNALELEDSALYLCASSLGHFGAYNEQFFGPGTRLTVL.

Of note for this clonotype: Since no conserved phenylalanine or tryptophan closes the CDR3, a read error is the likely cause. The rearrangement links TRBV14 to TRBJ1-6; no definite D call. CDR1 and CDR2 (germline): SGHDN, FVKESK. CDR3 length: 16 residues. The CDR3 region has the DNA TGTGACAGCAGCCAAGATCCCCCCGGTCGACGTTCACCCCTCCACCTT. It encodes CDSSQDPPGRRSPLHL.

The gene calls are TRBV12-3 or TRBV12-4 and TRBJ2-1; a possible D gene is TRBD2 (6 bases). V dropped 9 bases and J dropped 9 bases, with 21 bases sitting between them. This CDR3 comprises 14 residues. CDR3 bases: TGTGCCAGTAGCACCCGGGACTCTGACTGTGAGCAGTTCTTC. This translates into CASSTRDSDCEQFF.